Listed here are 31 T cell receptor beta chains from one sample, sequenced in a study of T cell responses to AZD1222 COVID-19 vaccine. The protocol was immunoSEQ multiplex PCR, while the TCRdb copy is restricted to in-frame clones and leaves out a portion. The sample consists of 150,000 or so clones, about 87% of them appearing once. Sequences were derived from peripheral blood, sampled 28 days after the second dose of the MenACWY control vaccine. All receptors derive from an adult who received the MenACWY meningococcal vaccine as a control.

This rearrangement joins TRBV19 to TRBJ1-2; possible D gene TRBD1, 6 bases. The CDR3 totals 12 residues. In germline, CDR1 is LNHDA, CDR2 SQIVND (reference sequence). The V gene lost 6 bases and the J gene lost 13 bases, with 18 bases spanning the gap. The CDR3 DNA sequence: TGTGCCAGTAGGGGGTTGGGGACACCCTTCACCTTC. This encodes CASRGLGTPFTF. Looking up the rest from reference TRBV19 and TRBJ1-2 gives the full variable domain: DGGITQSPKYLFRKEGQNVTLSCEQNLNHDAMYWYRQDPGQGLRLIYYSQIVNDFQKGDIAEGYSVSREKKESFPLTVTSAQKNPTAFYLCASRGLGTPFTFGSGTRLTVV.

This chain connects TRBV7-2 to TRBJ2-2, with D perhaps matching TRBD2 (6 bases). The CDR3 runs 19 residues. Between the trimmed V and J ends, which lost 1 base and 2 bases, there was a span of 20 bases. Germline V gives CDR1 SGHTA, CDR2 FQGNSA. As DNA, the CDR3 is TGTGCCAGCAGCTTAGTCCCGGGCCTAGCGCCACTAAACACCGGGGAGCTGTTTTTT. This codes for CASSLVPGLAPLNTGELFF. The full variable domain, in which reference TRBV7-2 and TRBJ2-2 provide the parts outside the CDR3, is GAGVSQSPSNKVTEKGKDVELRCDPISGHTALYWYRQSLGQGLEFLIYFQGNSAPDKSGLPSDRFSAERTGGSVSTLTIQRTQQEDSAVYLCASSLVPGLAPLNTGELFFGEGSRLTVL.

The rearrangement joins TRBV29-1 to TRBJ1-1; D unclear. Trimming stripped 0 bases from V and 4 bases from J, with 21 bases between. This CDR3 has 17 residues. CDR1 is SQVTM and CDR2 is ANQGSEA in the germline V gene. CDR3 in DNA: TGCAGCGTTGAAGATAGAAGGAGAAGTTACGTACCCACTGAAGCTTTCTTT. Amino acids: CSVEDRRRSYVPTEAFF. Full variable domain (remainder filled in from reference TRBV29-1 and TRBJ1-1): SAVISQKPSRDICQRGTSLTIQCQVDSQVTMMFWYRQQPGQSLTLIATANQGSEATYESGFVIDKFPISRPNLTFSTLTVSNMSPEDSSIYLCSVEDRRRSYVPTEAFFGQGTRLTVV.

V is TRBV30 and J is TRBJ2-5; 7 bases are a match to TRBD2. This CDR3 spans 12 amino acids. The germline gives CDR1 GTSNPN, CDR2 SVGIG (reference sequence). Trimming took 4 bases from V and 5 from J; bases not matched to a gene: 4. Written as DNA, the CDR3 is TGTGCCTGGACGGCGGGAGAGGAGACCCAGTACTTC. Amino acid sequence: CAWTAGEETQYF.

The chain employs TRBV7-2 and TRBJ1-5, with TRBD1 matching 7 bases. CDR1 and CDR2 from the germline V gene are SGHTA and FQGNSA. The CDR3 sequence is 14 residues long. Trimming took 4 bases from V and 2 from J; bases not matched to a gene: 2. Here the CDR3 DNA reads TGTGCCAGCAGCTCAGACAGGGGCAATCAGCCCCAGCATTTT. Protein product: CASSSDRGNQPQHF. The entire variable domain, with the rest obtained from reference TRBV7-2 and TRBJ1-5, is as follows: GAGVSQSPSNKVTEKGKDVELRCDPISGHTALYWYRQSLGQGLEFLIYFQGNSAPDKSGLPSDRFSAERTGGSVSTLTIQRTQQEDSAVYLCASSSDRGNQPQHFGDGTRLSIL.

The J gene is TRBJ2-7, the V gene TRBV9, with 10 bases that match TRBD1. Germline-derived CDR1 and CDR2 are SGDLS and YYNGEE. Trimming took 4 bases from V and 7 from J; bases not matched to a gene: 8. There are 14 residues in the CDR3. The CDR3 DNA reads TGTGCCAGCAGCAAGGGACAGGGGAGATGGGAGCAGTACTTC. Residues: CASSKGQGRWEQYF.

The genes are TRBV19 and TRBJ1-2; D may be TRBD1 (5 bases). V lost 5 bases to trimming and J lost 10 bases, with 20 bases between them. CDR3 length equals 14 residues. CDR1 is LNHDA and CDR2 is SQIVND in the germline V gene (reference sequence). CDR3 bases: TGTGCCAGTAGTGAGCTGGCGGGGGTGGGGCACTACACCTTC. It specifies CASSELAGVGHYTF.

The chain couples TRBV6-2 or TRBV6-3 to TRBJ1-5; no clear D. The CDR3 runs to 15 residues. V shed 3 bases and J shed 4 bases, with 13 bases lying between them. Germline CDR1 MNHEY, CDR2 SVGEGT. The chain's CDR3 is CASSYVWRSNQPQHF. The DNA of the CDR3 is TGTGCCAGCAGTTATGTTTGGCGTAGTAATCAGCCCCAGCATTTT.

The chain recombines TRBV18 with TRBJ2-7, with 13 nucleotides matching TRBD2. Per germline, CDR1 KGHSH and CDR2 LQKENI. The CDR3 loop spans 17 amino acids. V shed 3 bases, J shed 3 bases, and the junction held 8 bases outside the gene matches. The CDR3 region is CASSPSTSGRLNYEQYF. The CDR3 nucleotides read TGTGCCAGCTCACCCTCGACTAGCGGGAGGCTTAACTACGAGCAGTACTTC.

The J gene is TRBJ2-5, the V gene TRBV19; no reliable D call. The V gene lost 3 bases and the J gene lost 4 bases, with 15 bases spanning the gap. This CDR3 is 15 amino acids long. The germline gives CDR1 LNHDA, CDR2 SQIVND (reference sequence). The CDR3 is CASSIWREFGETQYF. CDR3 DNA: TGTGCCAGTAGTATTTGGCGCGAGTTCGGAGAGACCCAGTACTTC.

The V gene is TRBV6-1, the J gene TRBJ1-6, with unresolved D. The CDR3 has 17 residues. Germline lookup yields CDR1 MNHNS and CDR2 SASEGT. V was cut by 0 bases and J by 6 bases, with 15 bases left in between. CDR3 sequence reads: CASSEAWGGGFNSPLHF. The CDR3 bases are TGTGCCAGCAGTGAAGCGTGGGGAGGTGGATTTAATTCACCCCTCCACTTT.

This clone came up a few times. The genes are TRBV19 and TRBJ1-1, with TRBD1 matching over 8 bases. Germline assignment: CDR1 LNHDA and CDR2 SQIVND (reference sequence). There are 15 residues in the CDR3. V shed 5 bases, J shed 5 bases, and the junction held 10 bases outside the gene matches. CDR3 region: CASSGSRGRGTEAFF. Here the CDR3 DNA reads TGTGCCAGTAGTGGGAGCAGGGGGCGGGGGACTGAAGCTTTCTTT.

This clone was picked up a small number of times. The chain links TRBV20-1 to TRBJ2-5; 7 bases fit TRBD1. Per germline, CDR1 DFQATT and CDR2 SNEGSKA (reference sequence). The CDR3 contains 13 residues. Trimming took 6 bases from V and 3 from J; bases not matched to a gene: 7. The CDR3 region is CSASLDREETQYF. CDR3 in DNA: TGCAGTGCGAGTCTCGACAGGGAAGAGACCCAGTACTTC.

The V call is TRBV6-5, the J call TRBJ2-1, with 7 positions matching TRBD2. The V gene's germline CDR1 is MNHEY and CDR2 SVGAGI. The V gene end was trimmed by 5 bases and the J gene end by 4 bases; junction bases not matched to a gene: 5. The CDR3 length is 14 residues. This chain's CDR3 is CASSPPGGYNEQFF. CDR3 coding DNA: TGTGCCAGCAGTCCCCCGGGGGGATACAATGAGCAGTTCTTC.

The V gene is TRBV2, the J gene TRBJ1-5; 7 nucleotides align to TRBD1. Trimming removed 6 bases from V and 2 bases from J; junction bases left unmatched: 4. The V gene's germline CDR1 is SNHLY and CDR2 FYNNEI. The CDR3 loop spans 14 amino acids. This CDR3 is CASSGDSRNQPQHF. The CDR3 DNA sequence: TGTGCCAGCAGCGGGGACAGCCGCAATCAGCCCCAGCATTTT.

The chain recombines TRBV19 with TRBJ1-2; 8 bases line up with TRBD1. After removal of 7 bases from V and 4 bases from J, the junction contained 20 bases not matched to a gene. Germline assignment: CDR1 LNHDA and CDR2 SQIVND (reference sequence). This CDR3 spans 18 amino acids. In DNA, the CDR3 is TGTGCCAGTACCACTTCCGAGACAGGGGCCCTCTCTCCCTATGGCTACACCTTC. Amino acid sequence: CASTTSETGALSPYGYTF.

This chain's CDR3 is CASNTGVHTGELFF. DNA for the CDR3: TGTGCCAGCAATACAGGGGTGCACACCGGGGAGCTGTTTTTT. This sequence joins TRBV28 and TRBJ2-2, with 7 nucleotides matching TRBD1. V lost 7 bases to trimming and J lost 3 bases; unmatched junction nucleotides: 5. The CDR3 runs to 14 residues. Germline loops: CDR1 MDHEN, CDR2 SYDVKM. The full variable domain, in which reference TRBV28 and TRBJ2-2 provide the parts outside the CDR3, is DVKVTQSSRYLVKRTGEKVFLECVQDMDHENMFWYRQDPGLGLRLIYFSYDVKMKEKGDIPEGYSVSREKKERFSLILESASTNQTSMYLCASNTGVHTGELFFGEGSRLTVL.

This clone appeared once. V gene TRBV18 combines with J gene TRBJ2-5, with unresolved D. Germline lookup yields CDR1 KGHSH and CDR2 LQKENI. V was trimmed by 3 bases and J by 2 bases, leaving 10 bases between them. The CDR3 spans 14 residues. CDR3 residues: CASSPGQRQETQYF. As DNA, the CDR3 is TGTGCCAGCTCACCGGGTCAACGTCAAGAGACCCAGTACTTC.

V is TRBV29-1 and J is TRBJ2-3; the match to TRBD2 covers 13 bases. Germline loops: CDR1 SQVTM, CDR2 ANQGSEA. The V and J ends lost 8 bases and 7 bases, in that order; junction bases with no gene match: 9. The CDR3 spans 14 residues. The DNA of the CDR3 is TGCAGCCTTCTGACTAGCGGGAGGCCCCATACGCAGTATTTT. The encoded protein is CSLLTSGRPHTQYF.

The rearrangement uses TRBV28 and TRBJ1-1, with D tentatively TRBD1 (5 bases). CDR1 is MDHEN, CDR2 SYDVKM, per germline. The CDR3 runs 14 residues. V was shortened by 7 bases and J by 5 bases, with 17 bases between the two germline ends. CDR3 sequence: CASNTQGERTEAFF. CDR3 in DNA: TGTGCCAGCAACACACAAGGGGAGAGGACTGAAGCTTTCTTT.

The chain recombines TRBV6-5 with TRBJ1-4; D is ambiguous. CDR1 is MNHEY, CDR2 SVGAGI, per germline. The CDR3 runs 15 residues. The V gene lost 6 bases and the J gene lost 0 bases, with 11 bases spanning the gap. CDR3 DNA sequence: TGTGCCAGCAGAGACCTATCATCAACTAATGAAAAACTGTTTTTT. This sequence encodes CASRDLSSTNEKLFF.

Of note for this clone: Germline is not matched at one junction end, which may reflect a read error. The gene calls are TRBV7-3 and TRBJ2-2, with D possibly TRBD2 on 5 matching bases. This CDR3 region has 15 residues. From germline, CDR1 is SGHTA and CDR2 FQGTGA. In DNA, the CDR3 is TGTGCCAGCAGCTTAGGCAGAGAAGAACACCGGGGAGCTGTTTTT. Translated: CASSLGREEHRGAVF.

This clone was observed a few times. The chain links TRBV6-5 to TRBJ2-1; a possible D gene is TRBD1 (5 bases). The CDR3 length is 15 residues. Germline CDR1 is MNHEY and CDR2 is SVGAGI. V was trimmed by 0 bases and J by 1 base, leaving 7 bases between them. The CDR3 nucleotides are TGTGCCAGCAGTTACTCACCAGGGTCCTACAATGAGCAGTTCTTC. The encoded protein is CASSYSPGSYNEQFF.

A note on this clone: The junction does not match germline at one end; this may be a read error. The rearrangement links TRBV6-5 to TRBJ2-7; D assignment may be TRBD1 or TRBD2 (5 bases each). Germline assignment: CDR1 MNHEY and CDR2 SVGAGI. The CDR3 totals 15 residues. The DNA for the CDR3 is TGTGCCAGCAGGAGGGACGCTGAGACTTCCTTCGAGCAGTACTTC. Amino acids: CASRRDAETSFEQYF.

The CDR3 loop is CASSTFHSMNTEAFF. The CDR3 coding sequence is TGTGCCAGTAGTACCTTCCATAGCATGAACACTGAAGCTTTCTTT. The chain has TRBV19 and TRBJ1-1; D is unclear. This CDR3 has 15 residues. CDR1 is LNHDA, CDR2 SQIVND, per germline (reference sequence). Trimming left V 4 bases short and J 0 bases short, with 12 bases between.

J is TRBJ2-7 and V is TRBV19; D is undetermined. The germline V and J ends were trimmed by 2 bases and 3 bases, with 11 bases remaining between them. Germline values: CDR1 LNHDA, CDR2 SQIVND (reference sequence). The CDR3 sequence is 14 residues long. As DNA, the CDR3 is TGTGCCAGTAGTATACCAGGCACAAACTACGAGCAGTACTTC. As protein: CASSIPGTNYEQYF.

This sequence joins TRBV13 and TRBJ1-2; the match to TRBD1 covers 8 bases. The CDR3 contains 16 residues. Germline loops: CDR1 PRHDT, CDR2 FYEKMQ (reference sequence). V was clipped by 5 bases and J by 4 bases; unmatched bases: 12. The CDR3, as DNA: TGTGCCAGCAGCCCCGGACAGGGCCTCGAGAGCTATGGCTACACCTTC. Its translation: CASSPGQGLESYGYTF.

The rearrangement uses TRBV28 and TRBJ1-1, with D hard to call. The CDR3 is made up of 12 amino acids. Germline CDR1 and CDR2: MDHEN and SYDVKM. V dropped 6 bases and J dropped 3 bases, with 8 bases sitting between them. CDR3 nucleotide sequence: TGTGCCAGCAGGTCGACTTACACTGAAGCTTTCTTT. Protein: CASRSTYTEAFF.

V gene TRBV28 combines with J gene TRBJ1-2, with D possibly matching TRBD1 (5 bases). This CDR3 is built from 14 residues. Trimming stripped 1 base from V and 4 bases from J, with 10 bases between. CDR1 is MDHEN and CDR2 is SYDVKM in the germline V gene. The CDR3 DNA is TGTGCCAGCAGTTTATCTGGTGGGGGCTATGGCTACACCTTC. Translating it yields CASSLSGGGYGYTF.

This chain connects TRBV2 to TRBJ2-5; 10 nucleotides align to TRBD1. V was pared by 5 bases and J by 4 bases, with 4 bases of the junction left unmatched. This CDR3 spans 14 amino acids. Germline V gene lookup returns CDR1 SNHLY and CDR2 FYNNEI. The CDR3, as DNA: TGTGCCAGCAGTTCCGGGACAGGGGTAGAGACCCAGTACTTC. Amino acid sequence: CASSSGTGVETQYF. The whole variable domain, remainder taken from reference TRBV2 and TRBJ2-5, is EPEVTQTPSHQVTQMGQEVILRCVPISNHLYFYWYRQILGQKVEFLVSFYNNEISEKSEIFDDQFSVERPDGSNFTLKIRSTKLEDSAMYFCASSSGTGVETQYFGPGTRLLVL.

The gene calls are TRBV28 and TRBJ1-1, with 7 bases aligning to TRBD1. V was pared by 8 bases and J by 3 bases, with 12 bases of the junction left unmatched. CDR3 length: 15 residues. CDR1 MDHEN and CDR2 SYDVKM come from the germline V gene. The CDR3 loop reads CASRPTGKGHTEAFF. CDR3 DNA: TGTGCCAGCCGACCGACAGGGAAGGGCCACACTGAAGCTTTCTTT.